Listed below are T cell receptor beta chains from one sample, sequenced in a study of blood T cell repertoires in COVID-19. The table came from immunoSEQ multiplex PCR; TCRdb's copy has only in-frame clones and leaves some out. This table has around 260,000 clones, around nine tenths appearing once. The sample consisted of peripheral blood. These receptors were taken from a woman in her 70s with COVID-19, enrolled during active disease. Each CDR3 is given with its conserved first and last residue. Each record gives: D gene, J gene, V gene, clone size, CDR3 protein, CDR3 DNA. The D gene is left open where the match is weak. Clone sizes are given selectively: once, few, many, or a class where the clone is expanded.

>-|TRBJ2-7|TRBV7-9|few
CASSPSGRVPHEQYF
TGTGCCAGCAGCCCGAGTGGGCGGGTCCCCCACGAGCAGTACTTC
>-|TRBJ2-7|TRBV7-9|once
CASSLEQLYEQYF
TGTGCCAGCAGCTTAGAACAGCTCTACGAGCAGTACTTC
>TRBD1|TRBJ1-1|TRBV9|-
CASSANRQGQGAFF
TGTGCCAGCAGCGCCAACCGACAGGGACAGGGAGCTTTCTTT
>-|TRBJ1-5|TRBV19|-
CASSTQGFNQPQHF
TGTGCCAGTAGTACTCAGGGTTTCAATCAGCCCCAGCATTTT
>-|TRBJ1-2|TRBV24-1|-
CATSDTTGYGYTF
TGTGCCACCAGTGACACGACAGGCTATGGCTACACCTTC
>TRBD1|TRBJ1-1|TRBV28|-
CASSLGGLGGPTEAFF
TGTGCCAGCAGTTTAGGGGGCCTAGGGGGCCCCACTGAAGCTTTCTTT
>TRBD2|TRBJ2-1|TRBV11-2|-
CASRLAGDREQFF
TGTGCCAGTCGACTAGCGGGAGACCGCGAGCAGTTCTTC
>TRBD2|TRBJ2-3|TRBV7-9|-
CASSNSGSRPDTQYF
TGTGCCAGCAGCAATAGCGGGAGTAGGCCAGATACGCAGTATTTT
>TRBD1|TRBJ1-5|TRBV4-1|-
CASSLAPGQGRGNQPQHF
TGCGCCAGCAGCCTCGCACCGGGACAGGGGAGAGGCAATCAGCCCCAGCATTTT
>TRBD1|TRBJ2-7|TRBV7-6|-
CASSSRSAGGDEQYF
TGTGCCAGCAGCTCCCGATCAGCAGGGGGTGACGAGCAGTACTTC
>TRBD1|TRBJ1-2|TRBV5-4|-
CASSAGQGYGYTF
TGTGCCAGCAGCGCCGGACAGGGCTATGGCTACACCTTC
>-|TRBJ2-7|TRBV20-1|-
CSASGAGDNTYEQYF
TGCAGTGCTAGTGGGGCAGGGGATAACACCTACGAGCAGTACTTC
>-|TRBJ2-7|TRBV30|-
CAWSGGGEGHYEQYF
TGTGCCTGGAGTGGAGGGGGGGAAGGTCACTACGAGCAGTACTTC
>-|TRBJ1-1|TRBV10-3|-
CAISERSRDGTEAFF
TGTGCCATCAGTGAAAGGAGTCGGGATGGCACTGAAGCTTTCTTT
>TRBD2|TRBJ2-1|TRBV6-2/TRBV6-3|-
CASSYHGLAGHEQFF
TGTGCCAGCAGTTACCATGGACTAGCGGGACATGAGCAGTTCTTC
>TRBD1|TRBJ2-7|TRBV27|few
CASSPRNGTGPYEQYF
TGTGCCAGCAGTCCTCGGAACGGGACAGGGCCCTACGAGCAGTACTTC
>-|TRBJ1-1|TRBV10-3|-
CAIGRNTEAFF
TGTGCCATCGGGAGAAACACTGAAGCTTTCTTT
>-|TRBJ1-1|TRBV21-1|-
CASSSKRGKGWDTEAFF
TGTGCCAGCAGCAGCAAAAGGGGGAAGGGGTGGGACACTGAAGCTTTCTTT
>TRBD1|TRBJ2-1|TRBV6-2/TRBV6-3|-
CASSYSYGQGFEQFF
TGTGCCAGCAGTTACTCGTACGGACAGGGTTTCGAGCAGTTCTTC
>-|TRBJ2-7|TRBV3-1/TRBV3-2|-
CASSQRSVGEQYF
TGTGCCAGCAGCCAACGGTCCGTTGGCGAGCAGTACTTC
>TRBD1|TRBJ2-5|TRBV28|-
CASTPQGATETQYF
TGTGCCAGCACCCCCCAGGGGGCAACGGAGACCCAGTACTTC
>TRBD1|TRBJ1-5|TRBV2|-
CASSDWTGARQPQHF
TGTGCCAGCAGTGACTGGACAGGGGCGCGGCAGCCCCAGCATTTT
>-|TRBJ1-2|TRBV24-1|-
CATSGGLGYGYTF
TGTGCCACCAGTGGGGGACTAGGCTATGGCTACACCTTC